A selection of T cell receptor beta chains follows, all from one sample in a study of vaccination effects on CD4 cells after COVID-19. These receptors' targets are unknown. Clones were read by immunoSEQ multiplex PCR, and TCRdb kept only the in-frame ones, dropping some. The table records tens of thousands of clones, around 80% of them present only once. Sequencing used CD4+ T cells from PBMCs cultured without peptide, obtained after COVID-19 vaccination. These receptors came from a human donor who had a prior SARS-CoV-2 infection. Both conserved end residues are part of each CDR3. The order of the fields is clone size, J gene, V gene, D gene, CDR3 DNA, CDR3 protein. The D gene is left open where the match is weak. Not all rows give a size; the values are once, few, many and, for expanded clones, a class.

abundance: NA; j_gene: TRBJ1-1; v_gene: TRBV19; d_gene: NA; CDR3nt: TGTGCCAGTAGTATAATCGGGGGGAAGACTGAAGCTTTCTTT; CDR3aa: CASSIIGGKTEAFF
abundance: NA; j_gene: TRBJ2-5; v_gene: TRBV28; d_gene: TRBD2; CDR3nt: TGTGCCAGCAGTTCCCTCGGGGGGGGAAGAGAGACCCAGTACTTC; CDR3aa: CASSSLGGGRETQYF
abundance: few; j_gene: TRBJ2-7; v_gene: TRBV9; d_gene: NA; CDR3nt: TGTGCCAGCAGCGTCACAGGGAACTCCTACGAGCAGTACTTC; CDR3aa: CASSVTGNSYEQYF
abundance: few; j_gene: TRBJ2-1; v_gene: TRBV24-1; d_gene: NA; CDR3nt: TGTGCCACCAGTGAACCCCCCTTGGATGAGCAGTTCTTC; CDR3aa: CATSEPPLDEQFF
abundance: NA; j_gene: TRBJ1-1; v_gene: TRBV30; d_gene: NA; CDR3nt: TGTGCCTGGAGCGCTAGACCCCCTGGTAGCACTGAAGCTTTCTTT; CDR3aa: CAWSARPPGSTEAFF
abundance: NA; j_gene: TRBJ2-1; v_gene: TRBV20-1; d_gene: NA; CDR3nt: TGCAGTGCTAGGGCCTATGAGCAGTTCTTC; CDR3aa: CSARAYEQFF
abundance: NA; j_gene: TRBJ2-7; v_gene: TRBV6-2/TRBV6-3; d_gene: NA; CDR3nt: TGTGCCAGCAGTCAGTCCTACGAGCAGTACTTC; CDR3aa: CASSQSYEQYF
abundance: NA; j_gene: TRBJ2-6; v_gene: TRBV2; d_gene: NA; CDR3nt: TGTGCCAGCAAACAGAGCTCTGGGGCCAACGTCCTGACTTTC; CDR3aa: CASKQSSGANVLTF
abundance: NA; j_gene: TRBJ1-2; v_gene: TRBV9; d_gene: NA; CDR3nt: TGTGCCAGCAGCGGGAACTATGGCTACACCTTC; CDR3aa: CASSGNYGYTF
abundance: NA; j_gene: TRBJ1-3; v_gene: TRBV5-1; d_gene: NA; CDR3nt: TGCGCCAGCAGCCCGGATCGACAAAAAACTGGAAACACCATATATTTT; CDR3aa: CASSPDRQKTGNTIYF
abundance: NA; j_gene: TRBJ2-1; v_gene: TRBV29-1; d_gene: TRBD1; CDR3nt: TGCAGCGTCTCGGGGACAGGGGGCCTCGATGAGCAGTTCTTC; CDR3aa: CSVSGTGGLDEQFF
abundance: NA; j_gene: TRBJ1-1; v_gene: TRBV10-1; d_gene: TRBD1; CDR3nt: TGCGCCAGCAGTACCCCGGGACAGGGAAGTTTCACTGAAGCTTTCTTT; CDR3aa: CASSTPGQGSFTEAFF
abundance: NA; j_gene: TRBJ2-5; v_gene: TRBV30; d_gene: TRBD1; CDR3nt: TGTGCCTGGAGACCCCCAGGGGGTGGAGAGACCCAGTACTTC; CDR3aa: CAWRPPGGGETQYF
abundance: NA; j_gene: TRBJ2-7; v_gene: TRBV2; d_gene: NA; CDR3nt: TGTGCCAGCAGTGCTTGGGGGAGGACCTCCTACGAGCAGTACTTC; CDR3aa: CASSAWGRTSYEQYF
abundance: NA; j_gene: TRBJ1-5; v_gene: TRBV6-6; d_gene: NA; CDR3nt: TGTGCCAGCAGTTACTTAAATCAGCCCCAGCATTTT; CDR3aa: CASSYLNQPQHF
abundance: NA; j_gene: TRBJ1-2; v_gene: TRBV19; d_gene: TRBD1; CDR3nt: TGTGCCAGTACCAAGGGGACAGGGGGCGGCGGTGGCTACACCTTC; CDR3aa: CASTKGTGGGGGYTF
abundance: NA; j_gene: TRBJ2-2; v_gene: TRBV7-8; d_gene: NA; CDR3nt: TGTGCCAGCAGCTTCGGCGGGATAGCCGGGGAGCTGTTTTTT; CDR3aa: CASSFGGIAGELFF
abundance: NA; j_gene: TRBJ2-5; v_gene: TRBV6-1; d_gene: TRBD2; CDR3nt: TGTGCCAGCAGTGAAAAGGCTAGCGGCCGGGAGACCCAGTACTTC; CDR3aa: CASSEKASGRETQYF
abundance: NA; j_gene: TRBJ1-1; v_gene: TRBV4-2; d_gene: NA; CDR3nt: TGTGCCAGCAGCCAAGACGACCGGGGCTACTTTGAAGCTTTCTTT; CDR3aa: CASSQDDRGYFEAFF
abundance: once; j_gene: TRBJ2-1; v_gene: TRBV7-9; d_gene: NA; CDR3nt: TGTGCCAGCAGCTGGAGAGGGGAGCAGTTCTTC; CDR3aa: CASSWRGEQFF